This T cell receptor beta chain was sequenced in a study of preoperative IRX-2 immunotherapy in early breast cancer. The CDR3 runs 15 residues. Trimming removed 1 base from V and 4 bases from J; junction bases left unmatched: 6. Germline lookup yields CDR1 SGHNT and CDR2 YYREEE (reference sequence). Here immunoSEQ multiplex PCR was the method, and the copy in TCRdb shows in-frame clones only, minus some. The sample lists roughly 62,000 clones; roughly 95% were seen once. Treatment defined: preoperative locoregional IRX-2 cytokine immunotherapy. The biological material was taken from a patient treated with IRX-2 immunotherapy. The clonotype originates from a human donor with breast cancer. The chain couples TRBV5-4 to TRBJ2-5; TRBD2 agrees at 8 bases. The CDR3: CASSLPQAGVETQYF. The CDR3 nucleotides are TGTGCCAGCAGCTTGCCACAAGCGGGAGTAGAGACCCAGTACTTC. Combining the CDR3 with reference TRBV5-4 and TRBJ2-5 gives the whole variable domain ETGVTQSPTHLIKTRGQQVTLRCSSQSGHNTVSWYQQALGQGPQFIFQYYREEENGRGNFPPRFSGLQFPNYSSELNVNALELDDSALYLCASSLPQAGVETQYFGPGTRLLVL.